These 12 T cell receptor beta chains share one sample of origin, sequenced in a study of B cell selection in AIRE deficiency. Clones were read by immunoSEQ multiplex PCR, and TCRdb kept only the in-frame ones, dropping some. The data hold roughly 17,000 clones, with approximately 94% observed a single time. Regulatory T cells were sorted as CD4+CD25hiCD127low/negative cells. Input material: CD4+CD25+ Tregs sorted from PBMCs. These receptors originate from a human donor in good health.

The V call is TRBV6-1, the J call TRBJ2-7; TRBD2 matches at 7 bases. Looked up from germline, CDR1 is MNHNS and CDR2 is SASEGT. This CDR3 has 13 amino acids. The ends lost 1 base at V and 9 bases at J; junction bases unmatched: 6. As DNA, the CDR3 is TGTGCCAGCAGTGAAGGAGGACGACTAGCGCAGTACTTC. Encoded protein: CASSEGGRLAQYF.

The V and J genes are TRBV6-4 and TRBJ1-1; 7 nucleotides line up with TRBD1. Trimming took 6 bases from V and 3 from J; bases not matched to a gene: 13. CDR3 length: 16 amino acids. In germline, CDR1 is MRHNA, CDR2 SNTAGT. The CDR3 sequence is CASRAVAGGRHTEAFF. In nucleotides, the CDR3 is TGTGCCAGCAGAGCCGTGGCAGGGGGTAGACACACTGAAGCTTTCTTT.

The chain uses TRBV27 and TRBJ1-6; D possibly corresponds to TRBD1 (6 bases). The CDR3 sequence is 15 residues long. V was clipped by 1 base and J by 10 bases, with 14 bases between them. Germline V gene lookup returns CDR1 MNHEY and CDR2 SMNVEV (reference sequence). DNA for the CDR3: TGTGCCAGCAGTTTATATCTGGGGGCCTCCTCACCCCTCCACTTT. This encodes CASSLYLGASSPLHF.

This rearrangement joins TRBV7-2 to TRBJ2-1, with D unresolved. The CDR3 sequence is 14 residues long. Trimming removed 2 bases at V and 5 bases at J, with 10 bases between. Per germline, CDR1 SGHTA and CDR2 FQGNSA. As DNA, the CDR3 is TGTGCCAGCAGCTTACGTGTCTACGACAATGAGCAGTTCTTC. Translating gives CASSLRVYDNEQFF.

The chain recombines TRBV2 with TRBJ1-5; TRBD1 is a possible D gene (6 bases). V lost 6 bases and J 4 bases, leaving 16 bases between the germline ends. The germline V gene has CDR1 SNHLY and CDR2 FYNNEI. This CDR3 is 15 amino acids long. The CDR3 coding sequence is TGTGCCAGCAGGTTGACGGAGGGGGTTAATCAGCCCCAGCATTTT. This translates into CASRLTEGVNQPQHF.

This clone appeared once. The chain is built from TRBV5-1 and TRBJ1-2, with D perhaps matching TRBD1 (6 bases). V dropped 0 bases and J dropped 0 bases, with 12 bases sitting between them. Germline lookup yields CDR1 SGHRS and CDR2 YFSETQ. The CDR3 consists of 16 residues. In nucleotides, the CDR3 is TGCGCCAGCAGCTTGGCAGGGAAGGGGGCTAACTATGGCTACACCTTC. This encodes CASSLAGKGANYGYTF. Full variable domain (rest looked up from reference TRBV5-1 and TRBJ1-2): KAGVTQTPRYLIKTRGQQVTLSCSPISGHRSVSWYQQTPGQGLQFLFEYFSETQRNKGNFPGRFSGRQFSNSRSEMNVSTLELGDSALYLCASSLAGKGANYGYTFGSGTRLTVV.

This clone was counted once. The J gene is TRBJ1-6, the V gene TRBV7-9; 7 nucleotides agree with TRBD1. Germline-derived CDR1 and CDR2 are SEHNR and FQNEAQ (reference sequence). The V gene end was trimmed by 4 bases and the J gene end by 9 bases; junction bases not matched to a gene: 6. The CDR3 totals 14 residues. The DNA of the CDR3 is TGTGCCAGCAGCTCCTCGGGACAGAGTTCACCCCTCCACTTT. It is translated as CASSSSGQSSPLHF.

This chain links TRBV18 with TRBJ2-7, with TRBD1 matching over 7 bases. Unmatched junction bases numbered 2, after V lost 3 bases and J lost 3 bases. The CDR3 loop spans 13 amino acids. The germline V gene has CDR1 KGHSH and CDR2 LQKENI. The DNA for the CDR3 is TGTGCCAGCTCACCGGCAGGGGGCTACGAGCAGTACTTC. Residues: CASSPAGGYEQYF.

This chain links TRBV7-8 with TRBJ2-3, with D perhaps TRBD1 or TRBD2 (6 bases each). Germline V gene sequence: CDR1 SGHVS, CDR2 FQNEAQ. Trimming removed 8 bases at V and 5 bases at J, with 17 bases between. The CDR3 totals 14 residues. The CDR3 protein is CASARAEGGDTQYF. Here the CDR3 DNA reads TGTGCCAGCGCCAGAGCGGAGGGGGGAGATACGCAGTATTTT.

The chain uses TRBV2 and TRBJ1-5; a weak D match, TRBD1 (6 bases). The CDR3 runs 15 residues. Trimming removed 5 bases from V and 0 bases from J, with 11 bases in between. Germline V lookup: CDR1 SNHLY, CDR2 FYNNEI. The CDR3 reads CASSPQGYSNQPQHF. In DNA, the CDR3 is TGTGCCAGCAGTCCACAGGGTTATAGCAATCAGCCCCAGCATTTT.

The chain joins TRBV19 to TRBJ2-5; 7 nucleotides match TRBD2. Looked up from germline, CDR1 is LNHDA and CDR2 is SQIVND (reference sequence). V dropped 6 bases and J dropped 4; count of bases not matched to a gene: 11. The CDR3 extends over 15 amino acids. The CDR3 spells CASSSGVAGGETQYF. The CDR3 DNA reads TGTGCCAGTAGCTCCGGGGTAGCGGGCGGAGAGACCCAGTACTTC. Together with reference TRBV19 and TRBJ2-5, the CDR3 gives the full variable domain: DGGITQSPKYLFRKEGQNVTLSCEQNLNHDAMYWYRQDPGQGLRLIYYSQIVNDFQKGDIAEGYSVSREKKESFPLTVTSAQKNPTAFYLCASSSGVAGGETQYFGPGTRLLVL.

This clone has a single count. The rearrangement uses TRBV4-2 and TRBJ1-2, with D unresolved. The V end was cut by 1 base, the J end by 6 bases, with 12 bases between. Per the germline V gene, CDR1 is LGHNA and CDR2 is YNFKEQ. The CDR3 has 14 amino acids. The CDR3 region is CASSQVNFGDGYTF. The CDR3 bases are TGTGCCAGCAGCCAAGTAAATTTCGGGGATGGCTACACCTTC.